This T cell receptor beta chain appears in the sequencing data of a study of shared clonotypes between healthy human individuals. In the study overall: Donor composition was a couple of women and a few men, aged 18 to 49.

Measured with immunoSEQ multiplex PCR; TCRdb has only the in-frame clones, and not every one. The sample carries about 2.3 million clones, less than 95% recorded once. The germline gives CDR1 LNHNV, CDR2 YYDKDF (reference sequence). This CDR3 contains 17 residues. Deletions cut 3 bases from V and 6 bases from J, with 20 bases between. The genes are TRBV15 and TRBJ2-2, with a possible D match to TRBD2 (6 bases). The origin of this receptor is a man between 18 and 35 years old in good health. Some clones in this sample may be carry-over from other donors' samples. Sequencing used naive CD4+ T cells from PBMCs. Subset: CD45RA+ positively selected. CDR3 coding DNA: TGTGCCACCAGCAGGAGAACGTCGGGGGAGTCCCCCGGGGAGCTGTTTTTT. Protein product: CATSRRTSGESPGELFF.